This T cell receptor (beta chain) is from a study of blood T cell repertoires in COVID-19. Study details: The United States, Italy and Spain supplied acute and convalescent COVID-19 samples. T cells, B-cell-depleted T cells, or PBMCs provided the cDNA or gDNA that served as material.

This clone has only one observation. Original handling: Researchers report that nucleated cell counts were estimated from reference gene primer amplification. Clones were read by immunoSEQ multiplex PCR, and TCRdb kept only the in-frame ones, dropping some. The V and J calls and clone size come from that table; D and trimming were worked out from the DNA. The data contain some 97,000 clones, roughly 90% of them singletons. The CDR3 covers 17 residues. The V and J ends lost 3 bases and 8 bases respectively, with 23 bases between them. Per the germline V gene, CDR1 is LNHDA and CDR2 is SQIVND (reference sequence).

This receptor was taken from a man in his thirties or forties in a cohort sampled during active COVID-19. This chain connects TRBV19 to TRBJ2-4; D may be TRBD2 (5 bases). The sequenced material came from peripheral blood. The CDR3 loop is CASSILFGIPGKDIQYF. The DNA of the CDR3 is TGTGCCAGTAGTATCCTCTTTGGCATCCCGGGGAAAGACATTCAGTACTTC.